The next 6 T cell receptor beta chains were all read from a single sample in a study of T cells in women clearing cervical HPV infection. Sequencing was performed with immunoSEQ multiplex PCR; in TCRdb, only in-frame clones are kept and a portion is missing. The sample data list some 21,000 clones. Material: blood buffy coat. These receptors came from a woman aged 18 to 75 with a cervical HPV16 infection that either progressed to CIN3+ or cleared (not recorded which).

Points on this clone: The sequenced fragment ends 3 residues before the CDR3 boundary, so the rest is inferred from the germline J gene. This chain links TRBV20-1 with TRBJ1-5; the D gene is possibly TRBD1 (5 bases). V dropped 0 bases and J dropped 4 bases, with 16 bases sitting between them. The CDR3 covers 16 residues. Germline V lookup: CDR1 DFQATT, CDR2 SNEGSKA (reference sequence). The CDR3 region is CSARDGQGVGNQPQHF. Incomplete CDR3 DNA: TGCAGTGCTAGAGATGGGCAGGGAGTAGGGAATCAGCCC.

In regard to this clone: The read ends 3 residues shy of where the CDR3 ends; the end is completed using the germline J gene. The rearrangement joins TRBV28 to TRBJ1-2, with D possibly being TRBD1 (5 bases). CDR3 length: 14 residues. Germline lookup yields CDR1 MDHEN and CDR2 SYDVKM. The V gene lost 7 bases and the J gene lost 6 bases, with 18 bases spanning the gap. CDR3 bases read: TGTGCCAGCACCAAATTAGACAGCGGGGATGGC. Translated, it gives CASTKLDSGDG. The complete CDR3 reads CASTKLDSGDGYTF.

Concerning this clone: Sequencing ends 3 residues short of the CDR3 end; the germline J gene provides the rest. The chain uses TRBV18 and TRBJ2-7; 12 bases match TRBD2. The germline gives CDR1 KGHSH, CDR2 LQKENI. The CDR3 extends over 15 amino acids. After removal of 2 bases from V and 5 bases from J, the junction contained 4 bases not matched to a gene. CDR3 DNA (partial): TGTGCCAGCTCACCATGGACTAGCGGGACCCACGAG. Encoded protein: CASSPWTSGTHE. The CDR3 in its entirety is CASSPWTSGTHEQYF.

Details on this clone: The read comes to an end 3 residues before the CDR3 does, leaving the germline J gene to fill in the end. V and J are TRBV28 and TRBJ1-6; D is uncertain. Trimming removed 10 bases at V and 6 bases at J, with 4 bases between. The CDR3 spans 10 residues. Germline V gene data show CDR1 as MDHEN and CDR2 as SYDVKM. The DNA read from the CDR3 is TGTGCCATCGGTAATTCACCC. This sequence encodes CAIGNSP. The entire CDR3 protein reads CAIGNSPLHF.

As concerns this clone: The DNA ends 3 residues before the CDR3 does, and the rest of the CDR3 is filled in from the germline J gene. This chain connects TRBV29-1 to TRBJ2-1; 10 bases are a match to TRBD1. This CDR3 spans 14 amino acids. Germline V CDR1 and CDR2: SQVTM, ANQGSEA. With 6 bases clipped from V and 9 bases from J, the junction kept 11 bases outside the gene matches. The CDR3 sequence is CSVGKGQGVGEQFF. Incomplete CDR3 DNA: TGCAGCGTCGGAAAAGGACAGGGGGTGGGTGAG.

Worth noting for this clone: From the germline J gene comes the end of the CDR3, since the read stops 3 residues before it. The J gene is TRBJ1-5, the V gene TRBV18; 11 nucleotides align to TRBD1. CDR3 size: 15 residues. The V gene's germline CDR1 is KGHSH and CDR2 LQKENI. V was clipped by 6 bases and J by 7 bases; unmatched bases: 8. CDR3 bases read: TGTGCCAGCTCGCCAGGACAGGGGGCAGGACAGCCC. Its protein is CASSPGQGAGQP. The CDR3 reads in full as CASSPGQGAGQPQHF.